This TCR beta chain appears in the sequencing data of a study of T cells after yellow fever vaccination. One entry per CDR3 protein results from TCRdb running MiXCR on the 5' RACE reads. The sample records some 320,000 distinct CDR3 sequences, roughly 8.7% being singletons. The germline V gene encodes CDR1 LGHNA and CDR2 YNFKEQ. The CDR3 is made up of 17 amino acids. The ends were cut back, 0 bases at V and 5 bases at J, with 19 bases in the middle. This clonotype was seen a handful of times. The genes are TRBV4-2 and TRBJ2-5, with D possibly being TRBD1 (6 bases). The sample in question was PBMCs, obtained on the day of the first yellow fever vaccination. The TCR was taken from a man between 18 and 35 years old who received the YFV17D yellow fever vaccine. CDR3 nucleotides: TGTGCCAGCAGCCAAGAGTCCCCACAGGGTGGTGGGGAGACCCAGTACTTC. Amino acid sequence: CASSQESPQGGGETQYF.